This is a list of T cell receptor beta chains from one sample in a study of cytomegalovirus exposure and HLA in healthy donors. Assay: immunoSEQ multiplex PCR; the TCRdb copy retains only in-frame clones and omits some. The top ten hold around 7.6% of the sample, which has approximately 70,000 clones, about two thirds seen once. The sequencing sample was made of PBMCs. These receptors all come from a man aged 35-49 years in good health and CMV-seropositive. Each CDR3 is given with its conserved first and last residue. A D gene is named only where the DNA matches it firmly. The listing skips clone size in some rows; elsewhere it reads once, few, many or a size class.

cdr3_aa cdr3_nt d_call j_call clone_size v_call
CASGAGRTGANVLTF TGTGCCAGCGGTGCAGGGCGTACTGGGGCCAACGTCCTGACTTTC - TRBJ2-6 - TRBV27
CASFMDRGETQYF TGTGCCAGCTTTATGGACAGGGGAGAGACCCAGTACTTC TRBD1 TRBJ2-5 few TRBV2
CASSGGRASGNQPQHF TGTGCCAGCAGTGGGGGCAGGGCGTCCGGCAATCAGCCCCAGCATTTT - TRBJ1-5 - TRBV2
CASSLDSRNTIYF TGCGCCAGCAGCTTAGACAGTAGGAACACCATATATTTT - TRBJ1-3 many TRBV5-1
CASSITGTGESPLHF TGTGCCAGTAGTATCACCGGGACAGGGGAATCACCCCTCCACTTT TRBD1 TRBJ1-6 - TRBV19
CASSKGDPQYF TGTGCCAGCAGCAAGGGGGATCCCCAGTACTTC - TRBJ2-5 - TRBV5-6
CASSLQGANYEQYF TGTGCCAGCAGCTTACAGGGGGCTAACTACGAGCAGTACTTC TRBD1 TRBJ2-7 few TRBV7-9
CASSLGTGYNEQFF TGCGCCAGCAGCTTGGGCACAGGGTACAATGAGCAGTTCTTC - TRBJ2-1 - TRBV5-1
CASSPPQRGTYEQYF TGTGCCAGCAGCCCGCCTCAGCGGGGGACCTACGAGCAGTACTTC TRBD2 TRBJ2-7 - TRBV6-6
CASSLTGGFNEKLFF TGTGCCAGCAGCTTAACTGGGGGGTTTAATGAAAAACTGTTTTTT - TRBJ1-4 - TRBV7-3
CASSVGQGAGELFF TGTGCCAGCAGCGTAGGACAGGGGGCCGGGGAGCTGTTTTTT TRBD1 TRBJ2-2 - TRBV9